This T cell receptor (beta chain) was identified in a study of cytomegalovirus exposure and HLA in healthy donors. The CDR3 is 16 residues long. The V and J ends lost 4 bases and 2 bases, in that order; junction bases with no gene match: 4. Germline lookup yields CDR1 SGHNT and CDR2 YYREEE (reference sequence). Study-wide results and limits: Presence/absence comparisons presumed near-even sequencing depth among donors. Segments of the TCR beta V type were, in most cases, productive about 87% or about 30% of the time in an earlier analysis.

A multiplex PCR was run with 60 Vbeta primers and 13 Jbeta primers. The table came from immunoSEQ multiplex PCR; TCRdb's copy has only in-frame clones and leaves some out. The sample lists 95,000 to 100,000 clones; 74% were seen once. Details on this clone: Its specificity is not known.

The chain combines TRBV5-4 with TRBJ2-3; 13 bases are shared with TRBD2. The clonotype comes from a male donor in good health and CMV-seronegative. The source material was PBMCs. The CDR3 nucleotides read TGTGCCAGCAGCAGTGGACTAGCGGGAGACACAGATACGCAGTATTTT. Its translation: CASSSGLAGDTDTQYF. The whole variable domain, remainder taken from reference TRBV5-4 and TRBJ2-3, is ETGVTQSPTHLIKTRGQQVTLRCSSQSGHNTVSWYQQALGQGPQFIFQYYREEENGRGNFPPRFSGLQFPNYSSELNVNALELDDSALYLCASSSGLAGDTDTQYFGPGTRLTVL.